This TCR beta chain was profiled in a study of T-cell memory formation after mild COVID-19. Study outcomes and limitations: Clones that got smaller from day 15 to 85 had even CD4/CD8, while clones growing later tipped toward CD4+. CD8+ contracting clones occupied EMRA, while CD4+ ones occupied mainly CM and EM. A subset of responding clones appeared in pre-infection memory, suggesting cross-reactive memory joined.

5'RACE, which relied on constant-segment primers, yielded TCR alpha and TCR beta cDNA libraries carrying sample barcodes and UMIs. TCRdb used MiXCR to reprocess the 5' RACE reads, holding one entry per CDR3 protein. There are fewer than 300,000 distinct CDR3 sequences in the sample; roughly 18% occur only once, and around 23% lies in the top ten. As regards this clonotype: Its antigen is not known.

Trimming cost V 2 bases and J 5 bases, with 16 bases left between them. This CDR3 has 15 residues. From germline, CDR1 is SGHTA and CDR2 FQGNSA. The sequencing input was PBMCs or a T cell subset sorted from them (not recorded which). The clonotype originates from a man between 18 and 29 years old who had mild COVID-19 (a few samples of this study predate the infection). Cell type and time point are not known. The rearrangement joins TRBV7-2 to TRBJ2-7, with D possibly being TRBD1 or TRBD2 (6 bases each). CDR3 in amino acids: CASSLPGGRRNEQYF. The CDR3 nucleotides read TGTGCCAGCAGCTTACCCGGGGGCCGTAGGAACGAGCAGTACTTC.